This T cell receptor beta chain stems from a study of blood T cell repertoires in COVID-19. About the study: Italy, Spain and the United States were the sources of the convalescent and acute COVID-19 samples. T cells, B-cell-depleted T cells, or PBMCs provided the cDNA or gDNA that served as material.

Methods used by the authors: Nucleated cell number was recorded as an estimate derived from reference gene primer amplification. TCRdb's table, derived via immunoSEQ multiplex PCR, lists solely in-frame clones and lacks some. V and J calls and clone size are copied from that table; D and trimming were computed from the DNA. The table has 200,000 to 300,000 clones, over 75% seen once. This CDR3 has 12 amino acids. V lost 3 bases and J lost 6, with 6 bases in between. Germline V gives CDR1 MDHEN, CDR2 SYDVKM. This TCR came from a human donor in a cohort sampled during active COVID-19. This rearrangement joins TRBV28 to TRBJ1-5; D unresolved. Sequencing was performed on peripheral blood. The CDR3 DNA reads TGTGCCAGCAGTTTGTATAGTCAGCCCCAGCATTTT. This translates into CASSLYSQPQHF.